This TCR beta chain appears in the sequencing data of a study of blood T cell repertoires in COVID-19. Background on the study: In each case, the material was cDNA or gDNA derived from T cells, B-cell-depleted T cells, or PBMCs.

The authors' processing: Reference gene primer amplification in the assay estimated nucleated cell counts. TCRdb's table, derived via immunoSEQ multiplex PCR, lists solely in-frame clones and lacks some. V and J calls and clone size are those listed in that table; D and trimming were worked out from the DNA. The sample includes about 480,000 clones, approximately 88% of them seen just once. Germline V gives CDR1 ENHRY, CDR2 SYGVKD. The CDR3 runs 15 residues. With 0 bases removed from V and 7 bases from J, the gap between germline ends came to 13 bases. This clone has just one count. Seattle researchers signed up patients amid active infection and tracked them longitudinally.

This receptor was taken from a woman between 50 and 59 years old with COVID-19, enrolled during active disease. The chain uses TRBV10-3 and TRBJ2-1; D may be TRBD2 (6 bases). The sample consisted of peripheral blood. The CDR3 DNA is TGTGCCATCAGTGAGTCTTCTGGGGGGAAGAATGAGCAGTTCTTC. As protein: CAISESSGGKNEQFF.